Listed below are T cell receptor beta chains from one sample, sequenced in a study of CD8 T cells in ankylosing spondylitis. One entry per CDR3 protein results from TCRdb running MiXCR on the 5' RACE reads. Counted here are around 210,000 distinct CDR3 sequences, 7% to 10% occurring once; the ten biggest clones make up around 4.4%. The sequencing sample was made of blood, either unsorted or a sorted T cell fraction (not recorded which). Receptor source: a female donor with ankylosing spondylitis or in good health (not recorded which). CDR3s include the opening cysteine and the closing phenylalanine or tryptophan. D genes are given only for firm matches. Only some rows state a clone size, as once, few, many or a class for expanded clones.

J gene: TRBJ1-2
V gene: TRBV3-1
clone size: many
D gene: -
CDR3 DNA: TGTGCCAGCAGCCAAGGGTTCAGCTATGGCTACACCTTC
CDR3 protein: CASSQGFSYGYTF

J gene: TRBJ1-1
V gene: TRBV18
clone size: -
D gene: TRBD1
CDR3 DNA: TGTGCCAGCTCACCATTGAGCAGGGGGGACACTGAAGCTTTCTTT
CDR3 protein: CASSPLSRGDTEAFF

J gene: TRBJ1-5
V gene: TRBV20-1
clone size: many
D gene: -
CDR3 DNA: TGCAGTGCTAGACGGGTCGGGGGAAACCGGGGTGATCAGCCCCAGCATTTT
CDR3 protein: CSARRVGGNRGDQPQHF

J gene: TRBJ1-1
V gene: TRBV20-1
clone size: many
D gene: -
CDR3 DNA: TGCAGTGCTAGGACCCATACGGGGGCTTTCTTT
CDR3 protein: CSARTHTGAFF

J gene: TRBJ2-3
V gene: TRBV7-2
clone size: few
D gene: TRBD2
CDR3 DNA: TGTGCCAGCAGCTTAGCCCGTAGCGGGAGTGCGGATACGCAGTATTTT
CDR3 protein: CASSLARSGSADTQYF

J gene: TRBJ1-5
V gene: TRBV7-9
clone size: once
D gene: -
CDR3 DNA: TGTGCCAGCAGCTCATCGGACGTGAGCAATCAGCCCCAGCATTTT
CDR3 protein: CASSSSDVSNQPQHF

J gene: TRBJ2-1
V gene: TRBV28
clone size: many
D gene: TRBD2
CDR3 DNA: TGTGCCAGCACAGTACCCGAGTCTAGCGGGGCTGAGCAGTTCTTC
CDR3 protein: CASTVPESSGAEQFF

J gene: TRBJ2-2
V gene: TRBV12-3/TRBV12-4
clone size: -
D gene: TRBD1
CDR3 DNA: TGTGCCATCAGTTTAGGTTTCGGGACAGGGAATTGGACCGGGGAGCTGTTTTTT
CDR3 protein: CAISLGFGTGNWTGELFF

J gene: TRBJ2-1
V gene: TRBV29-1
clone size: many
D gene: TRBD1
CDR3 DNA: TGCAGCGTTCCCGAGTCCAGGGGGCTGGGGAATGAGCAGTTCTTC
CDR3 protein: CSVPESRGLGNEQFF

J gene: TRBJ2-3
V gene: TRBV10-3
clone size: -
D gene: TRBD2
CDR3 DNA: TGTGCCATCAGTGAACTAGCGGGAGTTGATACGCAGTATTTT
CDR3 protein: CAISELAGVDTQYF

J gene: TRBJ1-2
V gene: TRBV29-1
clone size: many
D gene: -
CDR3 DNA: TGCAGCGTTACGAGCAGGGCGCTGGGCCCTGGCTACACCTTC
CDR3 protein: CSVTSRALGPGYTF

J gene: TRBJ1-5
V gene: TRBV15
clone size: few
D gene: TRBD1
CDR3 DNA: TGTGCCACCAGCAGAGTACCGACAGGGAATCAGCCCCAGCATTTT
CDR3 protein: CATSRVPTGNQPQHF

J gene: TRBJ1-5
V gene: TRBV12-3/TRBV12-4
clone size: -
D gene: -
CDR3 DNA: TGTGCCAGCAGTTCCGGGGCCACTAGCAATCAGCCCCAGCATTTT
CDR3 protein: CASSSGATSNQPQHF

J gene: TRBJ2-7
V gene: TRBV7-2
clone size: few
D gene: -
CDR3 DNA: TGTGCCAGCAGCTTGGAGACAGTTGCCTACGAGCAGTACTTC
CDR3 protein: CASSLETVAYEQYF

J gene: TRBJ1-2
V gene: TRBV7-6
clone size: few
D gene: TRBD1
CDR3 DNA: TGTGCCAGCAAGGGGGCTGACTATGGCTACACCTTC
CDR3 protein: CASKGADYGYTF

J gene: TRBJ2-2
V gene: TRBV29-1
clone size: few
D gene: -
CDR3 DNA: TGCAGCGCCTCGCCGCGGACTATGGACGGGGAGCTGTTTTTT
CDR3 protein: CSASPRTMDGELFF

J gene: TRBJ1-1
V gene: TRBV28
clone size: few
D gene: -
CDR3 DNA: TGTGCCAGCAGCTCCCCCGGTGGCCTCATGAACACTGAAGCTTTCTTT
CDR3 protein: CASSSPGGLMNTEAFF

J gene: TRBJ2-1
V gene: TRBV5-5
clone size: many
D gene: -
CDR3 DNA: TGTGCCAGCAGCTTGGCCGAGGATTGGGTGGGTGAGCAGTTCTTC
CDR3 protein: CASSLAEDWVGEQFF

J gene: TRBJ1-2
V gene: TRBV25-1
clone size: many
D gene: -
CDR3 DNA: TGTGCCAGCAGTGATACCAGGCTCAACTATGGCTACACCTTC
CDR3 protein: CASSDTRLNYGYTF

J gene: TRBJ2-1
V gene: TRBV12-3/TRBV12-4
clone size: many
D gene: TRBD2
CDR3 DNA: TGTGCCAGCAGTTTAGTTGCGGGAGAGTACAATGAGCAGTTCTTC
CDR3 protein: CASSLVAGEYNEQFF

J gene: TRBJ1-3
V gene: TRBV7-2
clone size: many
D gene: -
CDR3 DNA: TGTGCCAGCAGCCGGCCGGGAAACACCATATATTTT
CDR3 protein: CASSRPGNTIYF

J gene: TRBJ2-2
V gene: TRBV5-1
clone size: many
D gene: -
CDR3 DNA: TGCGCCAGCGCGAACACCGGGGAGCTGTTTTTT
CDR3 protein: CASANTGELFF

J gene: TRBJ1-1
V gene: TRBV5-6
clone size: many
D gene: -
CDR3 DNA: TGTGCCAGCAGCTTGGACGCCAGGGTAGGGCGCCCGAACACTGAAGCTTTCTTT
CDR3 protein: CASSLDARVGRPNTEAFF

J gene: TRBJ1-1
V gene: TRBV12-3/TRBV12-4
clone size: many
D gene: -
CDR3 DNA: TGTGCCAGCAGATCAGGAGCAGGAAACACTGAAGCTTTCTTT
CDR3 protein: CASRSGAGNTEAFF

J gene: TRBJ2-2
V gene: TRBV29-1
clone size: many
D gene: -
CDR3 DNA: TGCAGCGTGGGGACGGTGAACACCGGGGAGCTGTTTTTT
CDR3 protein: CSVGTVNTGELFF

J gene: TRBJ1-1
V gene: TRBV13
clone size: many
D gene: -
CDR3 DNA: TGTGCCAGCAGGGTAGGACGGACCGGAAAAGCTTTCTTT
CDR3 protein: CASRVGRTGKAFF

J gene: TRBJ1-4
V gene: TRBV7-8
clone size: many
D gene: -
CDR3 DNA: TGTGCCAGCAGCTTAGGCGGGACCGCGGGGGCAACTAATGAAAAACTGTTTTTT
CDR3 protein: CASSLGGTAGATNEKLFF

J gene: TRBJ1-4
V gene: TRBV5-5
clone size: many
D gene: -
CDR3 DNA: TGTGCCAGCAGCTGGCCCCCGAGTGAAAAACTGTTTTTT
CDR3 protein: CASSWPPSEKLFF

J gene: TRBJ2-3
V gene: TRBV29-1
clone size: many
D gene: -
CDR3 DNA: TGCAGCGTTGAAAAGGGCCCCACAGATACGCAGTATTTT
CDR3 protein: CSVEKGPTDTQYF

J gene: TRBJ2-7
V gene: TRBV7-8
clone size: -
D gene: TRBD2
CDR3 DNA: TGTGCCAGCAGCGGCGGCGGGCTAGCGGGCGGAGCCACCTACGAGCAGTACTTC
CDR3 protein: CASSGGGLAGGATYEQYF

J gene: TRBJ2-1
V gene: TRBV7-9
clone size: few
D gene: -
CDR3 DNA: TGTGCCAGCAGCTTAGAATCAATTGTGGGGAATGAGCAGTTCTTC
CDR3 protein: CASSLESIVGNEQFF

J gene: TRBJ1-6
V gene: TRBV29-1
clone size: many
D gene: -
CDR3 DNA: TGCAGCGCAGGACAGTCTGAAGGACCCCTCCACTTT
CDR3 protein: CSAGQSEGPLHF

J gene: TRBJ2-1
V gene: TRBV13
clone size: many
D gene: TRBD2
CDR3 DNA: TGTGCCAGCAGCCTAACCCGGACTAGCGGGAGTTCCTACAATGAGCAGTTCTTC
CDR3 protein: CASSLTRTSGSSYNEQFF

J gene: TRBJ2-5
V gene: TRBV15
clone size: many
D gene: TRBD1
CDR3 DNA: TGTGCCACCAGCAGAGACCAGGGGGCTTCGGAGACCCAGTACTTC
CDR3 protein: CATSRDQGASETQYF

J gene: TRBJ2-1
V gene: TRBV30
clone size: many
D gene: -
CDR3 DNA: TGTGCCTGGAGCGGCAAAGGTCTGGCCGAAGATGAGCAGTTCTTC
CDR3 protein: CAWSGKGLAEDEQFF

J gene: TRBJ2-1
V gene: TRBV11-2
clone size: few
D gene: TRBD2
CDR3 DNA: TGTGCCATAAGCGGGACCTCCTACAATGAGCAGTTCTTC
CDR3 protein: CAISGTSYNEQFF

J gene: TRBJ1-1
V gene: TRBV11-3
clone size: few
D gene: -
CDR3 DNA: TGTGCCAGCAGCTTAGAAGCGGGAGGAGGGGCTTTCTTT
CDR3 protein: CASSLEAGGGAFF

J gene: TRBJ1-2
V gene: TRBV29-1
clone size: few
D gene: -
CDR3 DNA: TGCAGCGTTGAGCCAACCGGGCGTGGCTACACCTTC
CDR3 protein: CSVEPTGRGYTF

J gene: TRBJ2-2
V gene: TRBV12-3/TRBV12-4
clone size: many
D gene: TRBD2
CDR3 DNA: TGTGCCAGCAGCCCACTAGCGGCAAGGAACACCGGGGAGCTGTTTTTT
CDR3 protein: CASSPLAARNTGELFF

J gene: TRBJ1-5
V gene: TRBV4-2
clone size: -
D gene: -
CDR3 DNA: TGTGCCAGGGGCGGCGGGGTGGATCAGCCCCAGCATTTT
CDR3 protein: CARGGGVDQPQHF

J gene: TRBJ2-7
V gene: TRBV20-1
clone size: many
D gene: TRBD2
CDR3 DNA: TGCAGTGCTAGAGATCGGGCGGGAGGGCCCCGGGAGCAGTACTTC
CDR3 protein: CSARDRAGGPREQYF

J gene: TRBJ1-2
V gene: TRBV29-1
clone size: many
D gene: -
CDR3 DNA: TGCAGCGTTGCTGGCTACACCTTC
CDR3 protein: CSVAGYTF

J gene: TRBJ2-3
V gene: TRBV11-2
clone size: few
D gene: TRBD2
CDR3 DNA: TGTGCCAGCAGCTTCCCGGGACTAGACCTTAAAACAGATACGCAGTATTTT
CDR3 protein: CASSFPGLDLKTDTQYF

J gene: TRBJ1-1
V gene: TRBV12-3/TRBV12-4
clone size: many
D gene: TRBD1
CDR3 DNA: TGTGCCAGCAGTGAGACAGGGGGCCTGAATGGTGAAGCTTTCTTT
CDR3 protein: CASSETGGLNGEAFF

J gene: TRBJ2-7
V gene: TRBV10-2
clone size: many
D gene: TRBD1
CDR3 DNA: TGCGCCAGCAAGGGGACAGCCTCCTACGAGCAGTACTTC
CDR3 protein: CASKGTASYEQYF

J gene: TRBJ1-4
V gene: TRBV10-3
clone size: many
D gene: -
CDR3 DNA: TGTGCCATCAGTGAGTCGACTCACGAAAAACTGTTTTTT
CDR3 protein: CAISESTHEKLFF

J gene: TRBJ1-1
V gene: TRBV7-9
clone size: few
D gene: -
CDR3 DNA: TGTGCCACCCTATTTAAGGGCACTGAAGCTTTCTTT
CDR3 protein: CATLFKGTEAFF

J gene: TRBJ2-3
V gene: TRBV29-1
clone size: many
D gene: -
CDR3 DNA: TGCAGCGTTTCCGGGACCCTAGGGGATACGCAGTATTTT
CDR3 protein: CSVSGTLGDTQYF

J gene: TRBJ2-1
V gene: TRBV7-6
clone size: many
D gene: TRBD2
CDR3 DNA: TGTGCCAGCAGCTTTAGCGGGAGATTGAGCTCCTACAATGAGCAGTTCTTC
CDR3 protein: CASSFSGRLSSYNEQFF

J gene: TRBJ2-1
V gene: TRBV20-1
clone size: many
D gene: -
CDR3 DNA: TGCAGTGCCTTGAAGGCTCTCTCCTACAATGAGCAGTTCTTC
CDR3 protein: CSALKALSYNEQFF

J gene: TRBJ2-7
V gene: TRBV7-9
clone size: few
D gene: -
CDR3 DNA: TGTGCCAGCAGCCCCCGGGGGCTCCTCGAGCAGTACTTC
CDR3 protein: CASSPRGLLEQYF

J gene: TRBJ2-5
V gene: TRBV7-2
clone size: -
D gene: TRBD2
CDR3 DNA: TGTGCCAGCAGCTTTACTTCGCGGGGGGAGACCCAGTACTTC
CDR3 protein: CASSFTSRGETQYF